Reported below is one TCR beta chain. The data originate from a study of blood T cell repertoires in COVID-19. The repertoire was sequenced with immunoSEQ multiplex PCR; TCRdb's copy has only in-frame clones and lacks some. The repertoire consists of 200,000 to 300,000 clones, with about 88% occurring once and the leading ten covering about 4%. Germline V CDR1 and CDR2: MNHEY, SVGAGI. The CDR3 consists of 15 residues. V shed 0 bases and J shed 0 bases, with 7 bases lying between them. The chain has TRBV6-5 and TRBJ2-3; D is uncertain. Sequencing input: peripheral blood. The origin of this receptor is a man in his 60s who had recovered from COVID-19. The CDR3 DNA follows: TGTGCCAGCAGTTACTCCCTGACTAGCACAGATACGCAGTATTTT. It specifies CASSYSLTSTDTQYF.